A selection of T cell receptor beta chains follows, all from one sample in a study of CD8+ T cells in alopecia areata. TCRdb keeps only in-frame clones here, not all; method: immunoSEQ multiplex PCR. The data contain hundreds of thousands of clones, 55% to 75% of them seen just once; the ten biggest clones take up about 1.7%. This specimen was CD4+ T cells sorted from blood, taken at week 24, from a patient treated with tofacitinib. The receptor set was obtained from a human donor with alopecia areata. Each CDR3 is given with its conserved first and last residue. The order of the fields is J gene, D gene, V gene, clone size, CDR3 protein, CDR3 DNA. The D gene is left open where the match is weak. Not every row has a clone size; where given, it reads once, few, many or a size class.

J: TRBJ2-1
D: NA
V: TRBV7-2
size: NA
CDR3: CASSLSNEQFF
DNA: TGTGCCAGCAGCTTAAGCAATGAGCAGTTCTTC

J: TRBJ1-2
D: NA
V: TRBV4-3
size: once
CDR3: CASSQVGRVYGYTF
DNA: TGCGCCAGCAGCCAAGTCGGCAGGGTCTATGGCTACACCTTC

J: TRBJ2-1
D: NA
V: TRBV28
size: NA
CDR3: CASSFRGTEQFF
DNA: TGTGCCAGCAGTTTCCGGGGGACTGAGCAGTTCTTC

J: TRBJ2-5
D: NA
V: TRBV4-3
size: once
CDR3: CASSFGMGLETQYF
DNA: TGCGCCAGCAGCTTCGGAATGGGGTTAGAGACCCAGTACTTC

J: TRBJ2-7
D: NA
V: TRBV29-1
size: NA
CDR3: CSVGLLLSKGEQYF
DNA: TGCAGCGTTGGGCTACTTTTATCGAAGGGCGAGCAGTACTTC

J: TRBJ2-5
D: NA
V: TRBV2
size: NA
CDR3: CASSEEQIQETQYF
DNA: TGTGCCAGCAGTGAGGAGCAGATCCAAGAGACCCAGTACTTC

J: TRBJ1-5
D: NA
V: TRBV7-2
size: NA
CDR3: CASSLDNQPQHF
DNA: TGTGCCAGCAGCTTAGATAATCAGCCCCAGCATTTT

J: TRBJ1-1
D: TRBD1
V: TRBV7-9
size: NA
CDR3: CASSPRGPGTEAFF
DNA: TGTGCCAGCAGCCCAAGGGGGCCGGGCACTGAAGCTTTCTTT

J: TRBJ2-7
D: NA
V: TRBV7-9
size: NA
CDR3: CASSHPGGRSYEQYF
DNA: TGTGCCAGCAGCCACCCGGGGGGCCGCTCCTACGAGCAGTACTTC

J: TRBJ2-1
D: TRBD2
V: TRBV9
size: NA
CDR3: CASSVGSSSGGHEQFF
DNA: TGTGCCAGCAGCGTAGGGTCTTCTAGCGGGGGGCATGAGCAGTTCTTC

J: TRBJ2-1
D: TRBD2
V: TRBV5-1
size: few
CDR3: CASSPTGLATDNEQFF
DNA: TGCGCCAGCAGCCCGACCGGACTAGCGACAGACAATGAGCAGTTCTTC

J: TRBJ2-7
D: NA
V: TRBV4-1
size: once
CDR3: CASSQDPFGGIYEQYF
DNA: TGCGCCAGCAGCCAAGATCCTTTCGGTGGGATCTACGAGCAGTACTTC

J: TRBJ2-5
D: TRBD2
V: TRBV6-5
size: NA
CDR3: CAKPGTSGVFETQYF
DNA: TGTGCCAAGCCCGGGACTAGCGGGGTCTTTGAGACCCAGTACTTC

J: TRBJ2-3
D: NA
V: TRBV5-4
size: few
CDR3: CASSLAGSTDTQYF
DNA: TGTGCCAGCAGCTTGGCAGGGAGCACAGATACGCAGTATTTT

J: TRBJ1-6
D: NA
V: TRBV25-1
size: NA
CDR3: CASSEMPGSPLHF
DNA: TGTGCCAGCAGTGAAATGCCTGGTTCACCCCTCCACTTT

J: TRBJ2-3
D: NA
V: TRBV9
size: NA
CDR3: CASSVRADSSTDTQYF
DNA: TGTGCCAGCAGCGTCAGGGCAGATAGTAGCACAGATACGCAGTATTTT

J: TRBJ2-5
D: NA
V: TRBV28
size: NA
CDR3: CASSSPQQETQYF
DNA: TGTGCCAGCAGTTCCCCCCAGCAAGAGACCCAGTACTTC

J: TRBJ2-5
D: TRBD1
V: TRBV6-6
size: NA
CDR3: CASSKQGAGETQYF
DNA: TGTGCCAGCAGTAAACAGGGGGCAGGGGAGACCCAGTACTTC

J: TRBJ2-5
D: TRBD1
V: TRBV9
size: NA
CDR3: CASSVGTGAPETQYF
DNA: TGTGCCAGCAGCGTAGGGACAGGGGCTCCAGAGACCCAGTACTTC

J: TRBJ1-1
D: NA
V: TRBV29-1
size: NA
CDR3: CSASEGSRSGTEAFF
DNA: TGCAGCGCTTCGGAGGGTTCGAGATCGGGAACTGAAGCTTTCTTT

J: TRBJ1-4
D: NA
V: TRBV5-1
size: few
CDR3: CASSLSLAPGAGEKLFF
DNA: TGCGCCAGCAGCTTGTCCTTGGCCCCCGGGGCTGGAGAAAAACTGTTTTTT

J: TRBJ2-3
D: TRBD1
V: TRBV7-2
size: NA
CDR3: CASSLGTGRESTQYF
DNA: TGTGCCAGCAGCCTCGGGACAGGGAGGGAGAGTACGCAGTATTTT

J: TRBJ2-7
D: NA
V: TRBV6-5
size: NA
CDR3: CASRPVGGASFEQYF
DNA: TGTGCCAGCAGACCGGTTGGGGGGGCCTCCTTCGAGCAGTACTTC

J: TRBJ2-2
D: TRBD1
V: TRBV6-5
size: NA
CDR3: CASSMTGGTGELFF
DNA: TGTGCCAGCAGTATGACAGGGGGAACCGGGGAGCTGTTTTTT

J: TRBJ2-2
D: TRBD1
V: TRBV30
size: few
CDR3: CGRDRGAGELFF
DNA: TGCGGGCGGGACAGGGGTGCCGGGGAGCTGTTTTTT

J: TRBJ2-2
D: NA
V: TRBV30
size: NA
CDR3: CAWRQGATGELFF
DNA: TGTGCCTGGAGACAGGGAGCCACCGGGGAGCTGTTTTTT

J: TRBJ2-2
D: NA
V: TRBV2
size: NA
CDR3: CASRRDTGELFF
DNA: TGTGCCAGCAGGAGAGACACCGGGGAGCTGTTTTTT

J: TRBJ2-5
D: TRBD1
V: TRBV4-3
size: NA
CDR3: CASSQGQGATQYF
DNA: TGCGCCAGCAGCCAAGGACAGGGAGCGACCCAGTACTTC

J: TRBJ2-7
D: TRBD1
V: TRBV5-1
size: NA
CDR3: CASSGTGNLYEQYF
DNA: TGCGCCAGCAGCGGGACAGGGAACCTCTACGAGCAGTACTTC

J: TRBJ1-2
D: NA
V: TRBV4-2
size: few
CDR3: CASSQANGYTF
DNA: TGTGCCAGCAGCCAGGCGAATGGCTACACCTTC

J: TRBJ2-3
D: NA
V: TRBV29-1
size: few
CDR3: CSVDRASPSSSTDTQYF
DNA: TGCAGCGTTGATAGGGCATCGCCGTCGTCTAGCACAGATACGCAGTATTTT

J: TRBJ2-5
D: NA
V: TRBV7-2
size: few
CDR3: CASSLGVDVGTQYF
DNA: TGTGCCAGCAGCTTAGGAGTTGATGTAGGGACCCAGTACTTC

J: TRBJ1-1
D: NA
V: TRBV30
size: NA
CDR3: CAWTVGAAAFF
DNA: TGTGCCTGGACGGTAGGGGCGGCAGCTTTCTTT

J: TRBJ1-6
D: NA
V: TRBV9
size: NA
CDR3: CASTAGDQSSSPLHF
DNA: TGTGCCAGCACGGCGGGCGACCAGAGCAGCTCACCCCTCCACTTT

J: TRBJ1-5
D: NA
V: TRBV19
size: few
CDR3: CASSIREQPQHF
DNA: TGTGCCAGTAGTATCAGGGAGCAGCCCCAGCATTTT

J: TRBJ1-2
D: NA
V: TRBV19
size: NA
CDR3: CASSDRGGYTF
DNA: TGTGCCAGTAGTGACCGGGGCGGCTACACCTTC

J: TRBJ1-2
D: NA
V: TRBV4-1
size: NA
CDR3: CASAGWSGAPNYGYTF
DNA: TGCGCCAGCGCGGGGTGGTCGGGGGCGCCTAACTATGGCTACACCTTC

J: TRBJ2-3
D: TRBD1
V: TRBV10-3
size: NA
CDR3: CAISGQTGGRTDTQYF
DNA: TGTGCCATCAGTGGTCAAACAGGGGGCCGCACAGATACGCAGTATTTT

J: TRBJ2-1
D: NA
V: TRBV5-6
size: NA
CDR3: CASSGGLYNEQFF
DNA: TGTGCCAGCAGCGGCGGCTTATACAATGAGCAGTTCTTC

J: TRBJ1-1
D: NA
V: TRBV30
size: NA
CDR3: CAWSEGLAGGATEAFF
DNA: TGTGCCTGGAGTGAAGGTCTGGCGGGCGGGGCGACTGAAGCTTTCTTT

J: TRBJ1-1
D: NA
V: TRBV7-9
size: NA
CDR3: CASSLQGNTEAFF
DNA: TGTGCCAGCAGCTTGCAGGGGAACACTGAAGCTTTCTTT

J: TRBJ2-3
D: TRBD2
V: TRBV7-8
size: NA
CDR3: CASSLYGLAGGRTDTQYF
DNA: TGTGCCAGCAGCTTATATGGACTAGCGGGGGGGCGCACAGATACGCAGTATTTT

J: TRBJ2-7
D: NA
V: TRBV27
size: once
CDR3: CASSSWQYF
DNA: TGTGCCAGCAGTTCGTGGCAGTACTTC

J: TRBJ1-5
D: TRBD1
V: TRBV10-3
size: few
CDR3: CAISGTGNQPQHF
DNA: TGTGCCATCTCCGGGACAGGCAATCAGCCCCAGCATTTT

J: TRBJ1-1
D: TRBD1
V: TRBV9
size: medium-sized
CDR3: CASSAWVGQGARTEAFF
DNA: TGTGCCAGCAGCGCGTGGGTCGGACAGGGGGCGAGGACTGAAGCTTTCTTT

J: TRBJ2-1
D: NA
V: TRBV7-3
size: NA
CDR3: CASSPPPHNEQFF
DNA: TGTGCCAGCAGCCCACCCCCACACAATGAGCAGTTCTTC

J: TRBJ2-5
D: TRBD2
V: TRBV15
size: NA
CDR3: CATGGGGRWETQYF
DNA: TGTGCCACCGGAGGCGGGGGGCGATGGGAGACCCAGTACTTC

J: TRBJ1-6
D: NA
V: TRBV30
size: few
CDR3: CAWSVRRNYNSPLHF
DNA: TGTGCCTGGAGTGTACGACGGAACTATAATTCACCCCTCCACTTT

J: TRBJ1-6
D: NA
V: TRBV11-1
size: NA
CDR3: CASSLKEGSPLHF
DNA: TGTGCCAGCAGCTTAAAGGAGGGTTCACCCCTCCACTTT

J: TRBJ2-2
D: NA
V: TRBV5-1
size: few
CDR3: CASRSWAGELFF
DNA: TGCGCCAGCAGATCCTGGGCCGGGGAGCTGTTTTTT